The 3 T cell receptor beta chains reported below all come from one sample, sequenced in a study of regulatory T cells in long-lasting Graves disease. Time point in this sample: newly diagnosed GD, antithyroid drugs for less than 3 months. PBMC RNA was the source of the TCR library. Arm-PCR with iRepertoire HTBI primers amplified the CDR3 regions for these TCR beta libraries. TCRdb re-analysed the multiplex PCR reads in MiXCR, keeping a single row per CDR3 protein. The sample includes 500,000 or so distinct CDR3 sequences, approximately 15% of them seen just once. These data were also filed under a second study, of T cells in Graves' hyperthyroidism and ophthalmopathy.

Sequenced material: peripheral blood mononuclear cells (PBMCs), taken at new diagnosis, from a patient treated with antithyroid drugs. These receptors originate from a woman between 45 and 60 years old with Graves disease.

This clonotype was observed many times. V is TRBV2 and J is TRBJ1-5, with D maybe TRBD1 (5 bases). This CDR3 has 16 residues. The germline gives CDR1 SNHLY, CDR2 FYNNEI. V shed 3 bases and J shed 1 base, with 13 bases lying between them. The CDR3 reads CASSDLGGKSNQPQHF. The CDR3 region has the DNA TGTGCCAGCAGTGACCTGGGGGGTAAGAGCAATCAGCCCCAGCATTTT.

As to this clonotype: A read error may be the cause here, since a much bigger clone is one base away. The J gene is TRBJ2-7, the V gene TRBV20-1; perhaps TRBD1 as D (5 bases). Looked up from germline, CDR1 is DFQATT and CDR2 is SNEGSKA (reference sequence). The CDR3 loop spans 14 amino acids. The DNA for the CDR3 is TGCAGTGCTACACCTGACAGCATATCCTACAAGCAGTACTTC. Translation gives CSATPDSISYKQYF.

This clonotype was observed at least ten times. The J gene is TRBJ1-4, the V gene TRBV28, with D unresolved. V lost 2 bases to trimming and J lost 10 bases, with 20 bases between them. Looked up from germline, CDR1 is MDHEN and CDR2 is SYDVKM. The CDR3 is made up of 16 amino acids. CDR3 nucleotide sequence: TGTGCCAGCAGTTTAGGCTTTTGGGGTGAAACGGGAAAACTGTTTTTT. It specifies CASSLGFWGETGKLFF.